The next 8 T cell receptor beta chains were all read from a single sample in a study of control samples from healthy donors and cancer patients. Clones were sequenced by immunoSEQ multiplex PCR, and TCRdb holds only the in-frame ones, with some missing. This sample has 80,000 to 100,000 clones; 88% occur once, and the top ten carry roughly 13%. Sequencing was done on a sample of blood. These receptor sequences come from a man under 40 in good health.

The J gene is TRBJ2-1, the V gene TRBV27, with 12 bases lining up with TRBD2. The CDR3 is 16 amino acids. Germline trimming cut 4 bases from V and 2 bases from J; bases unmatched to any gene: 3. In germline, CDR1 is MNHEY, CDR2 SMNVEV (reference sequence). Written as DNA, the CDR3 is TGTGCCAGCAGTTCAGCTAGCGGGAGGGCCTACAATGAGCAGTTCTTC. Its protein product is CASSSASGRAYNEQFF.

This CDR3 is CASAAGNTIYF. In DNA, the CDR3 is TGTGCCAGCGCCGCGGGAAACACCATATATTTT. The chain uses TRBV27 and TRBJ1-3; D unresolved. The V end lost 8 bases, the J end lost 4 bases, and 6 bases lay between the germline ends. The CDR3 has 11 residues. CDR1 and CDR2 (germline): MNHEY, SMNVEV (reference sequence).

The chain employs TRBV5-1 and TRBJ2-5; D ambiguous. V was pared by 5 bases and J by 5 bases, with 13 bases between. CDR1 and CDR2 from the germline V gene are SGHRS and YFSETQ. This CDR3 region has 13 residues. CDR3 residues: CASRMAPRETQYF. The CDR3 DNA reads TGCGCCAGCAGAATGGCGCCCCGGGAGACCCAGTACTTC.

The V and J genes are TRBV12-3 or TRBV12-4 and TRBJ2-5, with D unclear. This CDR3 is 13 amino acids long. V lost 6 bases to trimming and J lost 0 bases, with 8 bases between them. CDR3 nucleotide sequence: TGTGCCAGCAGCATGGGGTACCAAGAGACCCAGTACTTC. It is translated as CASSMGYQETQYF.

J is TRBJ2-7 and V is TRBV6-6; 9 nucleotides agree with TRBD1. Germline V lookup: CDR1 MNHNY, CDR2 SVGAGI (reference sequence). CDR3 size: 14 residues. The V and J ends lost 4 bases and 7 bases, in that order; junction bases with no gene match: 8. The CDR3 here is CASSFPGTGQEQYF. For the CDR3, the DNA is TGTGCCAGCAGTTTCCCTGGGACAGGGCAGGAGCAGTACTTC.

This clone was counted a few times. The chain joins TRBV30 to TRBJ2-2; 10 nucleotides agree with TRBD2. This CDR3 contains 19 residues. With 5 bases clipped from V and 2 bases from J, the junction kept 17 bases outside the gene matches. Germline CDR1 and CDR2: GTSNPN and SVGIG (reference sequence). The CDR3 nucleotides are TGTGCCTGGGGCTTGAGTAGGACTAGCGGATGGACCAACACCGGGGAGCTGTTTTTT. It encodes CAWGLSRTSGWTNTGELFF.

The chain recombines TRBV11-3 with TRBJ1-2; D call uncertain. V lost 5 bases and J 4 bases, leaving 14 bases between the germline ends. This CDR3 has 14 amino acids. Germline V CDR1 and CDR2: SGHNT, YENEEA. The CDR3 region has the DNA TGTGCCAGCAGCGCGTTAAAAAGTAGCTATGGCTACACCTTC. Residues: CASSALKSSYGYTF.

The CDR3 DNA follows: TGTGCCAGCAGCCCACTCCCGGTAACCTACGAGCAGTACTTC. This codes for CASSPLPVTYEQYF. J is TRBJ2-7 and V is TRBV27; D remains ambiguous. The CDR3 sequence is 14 residues long. Trimming stripped 6 bases from V and 2 bases from J, with 14 bases between. CDR1 is MNHEY, CDR2 SMNVEV, per germline (reference sequence).